This is a list of T cell receptor beta chains from one sample in a study of cytomegalovirus exposure and HLA in healthy donors. Assay: immunoSEQ multiplex PCR; the TCRdb copy retains only in-frame clones and omits some. Altogether 150,000 to 200,000 clones are present, around 75% being singletons, with the ten largest covering under 5.5%. Sequencing input: PBMCs. These receptors originate from a man aged 18 to 30 in good health and CMV-seropositive. Each CDR3 is given with its conserved first and last residue.

v_gene,CDR3aa
TRBV5-1,CASSLERTGELFF
TRBV19,CASSADREATEAFF
TRBV30,CAWSPLGVNTGELFF
TRBV30,CAWTLAAVFNEQFF
TRBV4-1,CASSQAITSGNTIYF
TRBV15,CATSRDILWQGVSSGANVLTF
TRBV12-5,CAPTGYHNTGELFF
TRBV4-1,CASSLKGGTSGGSAYNEQFF
TRBV6-1,CASSETQGPNYGYTF
TRBV6-5,CASSYRGYGYTF
TRBV19,CASSLRGGLAGGSLETQYF
TRBV9,CASSNRDRDGYTF
TRBV6-6,CASNRGDTEAFF
TRBV7-6,CASSLEGQGPNEQFF
TRBV10-1,CASTGTTYGYTF
TRBV10-3,CAISESLPPGYTEAFF
TRBV25-1,CASSEYGVANYGYTF
TRBV30,CVSSAQYNSPLHF
TRBV11-1,CASSLYGTGGTEAFF
TRBV7-9,CASSRGGKTDEAFF
TRBV15,CATSRDFRQGGKTNEKLFF
TRBV19,CASSINPGGKNIQYF
TRBV28,CASNPPRANEKLFF
TRBV18,CASSPSNGRGLTGELFF
TRBV6-1,CAAHPDYVTDTQYF
TRBV2,CASSEVLGQETQYF
TRBV7-9,CASSRGQGNTEAFF
TRBV5-1,CASSSDPGRHSPLHF
TRBV2,CASSVRQNSNQPQHF
TRBV18,CASSPDAQGRSNGYTF
TRBV19,CASSNPPGVLNQPQHF
TRBV7-3,CASSTIPTGGKAGELFF
TRBV14,CASSHIRGNTEAFF
TRBV2,CASRAPGTGSYNSPLHF
TRBV29-1,CSVSRAGELFF
TRBV27,CASSSRPGQGPGYTF
TRBV4-1,CASSQESGARGTEAFF
TRBV5-4,CAGADRRRSNTGELFF
TRBV7-8,CASSLAGRDRSDTQYF
TRBV28,CASSLIGENQPQHF
TRBV5-1,CASSPRSGDSYTF
TRBV4-1,CASSQVLAADTQYF
TRBV27,CASRMTYTGELFF
TRBV25-1,CASSDRTRELGSPLHF